The 13 T cell receptor beta chains in this list originate from one sample, sequenced in a study of T cells in Graves' hyperthyroidism and ophthalmopathy. TCR beta CDR3 regions were amplified from RNA transcripts. Researchers ran a first-round RT-PCR on the TCR CDR3 using the HTBI primer set. One entry per CDR3 protein results from TCRdb running MiXCR on the multiplex PCR reads. The data hold 300,000 to 500,000 distinct CDR3 sequences, with roughly 13% observed a single time. The sequenced sample consisted of blood. The source of these receptors is a middle-aged man with Graves' ophthalmopathy.

On this clonotype: This may stem from a read error, because a much larger clone lies one nucleotide away. The chain carries TRBV2 and TRBJ1-4; no clear D gene. CDR3 length: 13 residues. Germline CDR1 SNHLY, CDR2 FYNNEI. CDR3 coding DNA: TGTGCCAGCAAGCGGACCTTTAATGAAAAACCGTTTTTT. Its translation is CASKRTFNEKPFF.

Many counts were recorded for this clonotype. The chain joins TRBV20-1 to TRBJ2-5; 7 bases map to TRBD2. The trim removed 5 bases at V and 3 bases at J, leaving 9 bases unmatched. The CDR3 contains 14 residues. Germline values: CDR1 DFQATT, CDR2 SNEGSKA (reference sequence). This chain's CDR3 is CSAHTRLAEETQYF. DNA for the CDR3: TGCAGTGCTCACACGCGGCTAGCGGAAGAGACCCAGTACTTC.

Note on this clonotype: One junction end disagrees with the germline gene, perhaps due to a read error. V gene TRBV29-1 combines with J gene TRBJ2-3, with 7 bases that match TRBD1. Germline V gene sequence: CDR1 SQVTM, CDR2 ANQGSEA. CDR3 length equals 13 residues. The CDR3 DNA is TGCAGCCTTGACAGGGATCTCACAGATACGCAGTATTTT. Translated: CSLDRDLTDTQYF.

This clonotype has ten or more counts. This chain links TRBV27 with TRBJ2-1, with TRBD2 matching 15 bases. Trimming at V came to 7 bases and at J to 9 bases, leaving 10 bases not matched to a gene. Looked up from germline, CDR1 is MNHEY and CDR2 is SMNVEV (reference sequence). The CDR3 length is 16 residues. The DNA for the CDR3 is TGTGCCAGCAAAGCATCCGGGACTAGCGGGAGGAGTGAGCAGTTCTTC. The encoded protein is CASKASGTSGRSEQFF.

The sample holds a few counts of this clonotype. V gene TRBV4-1 combines with J gene TRBJ1-2; weak D call: TRBD1 (5 bases). The CDR3 sequence is 16 residues long. V gave up 2 bases and J gave up 5 bases, with 18 bases separating them. The germline gives CDR1 MGHRA, CDR2 YSYEKL. CDR3 in DNA: TGCGCCAGCAGCCAATCCGGGACCCCAGGAGGGTATGGCTACACCTTC. Translated: CASSQSGTPGGYGYTF.

This clonotype was recorded a few times. The V and J genes are TRBV6-1 and TRBJ2-7; D remains unclear. Per the germline V gene, CDR1 is MNHNS and CDR2 is SASEGT. The CDR3 is made up of 12 amino acids. Deletions cut 6 bases from V and 6 bases from J, with 12 bases between. Here the CDR3 DNA reads TGTGCCAGCAGCCATCCGGGTGGCGAGCAGTACTTC. Protein product: CASSHPGGEQYF.

This clonotype was detected many times. The chain is built from TRBV11-2 and TRBJ2-5; the match to TRBD2 covers 9 bases. This CDR3 has 18 amino acids. Losses at the gene ends were 6 bases for V and 3 bases for J; bases not matched to a gene: 17. From germline, CDR1 is SGHAT and CDR2 FQNNGV. The CDR3 DNA sequence: TGTGCCAGCAGGCGGGGGGGCGCGGGAGGTCCGAGGGAAGAGACCCAGTACTTC. As protein: CASRRGGAGGPREETQYF.

This clonotype showed up many times. A junction end diverges from the germline sequence, so it may reflect a read error. The V call is TRBV20-1, the J call TRBJ2-1; 13 bases map to TRBD2. CDR1 DFQATT and CDR2 SNEGSKA come from the germline V gene (reference sequence). This CDR3 contains 14 residues. Here the CDR3 DNA reads TGCAGTACTAGAGGACTAGCGGGAGTTGGTGAGCAGTTCTTC. Protein: CSTRGLAGVGEQFF.

The chain combines TRBV5-5 with TRBJ2-7; D gene ambiguous. This CDR3 spans 12 amino acids. The germline CDR1 and CDR2 sequences are SGHKS and YYEKEE (reference sequence). Trimming shortened V by 3 bases and J by 2 bases, and 6 bases separated the two germline ends. The CDR3 DNA follows: TGTGCCAGCAGCTCGGCCGCCTACGAGCAGTACTTC. Protein sequence: CASSSAAYEQYF.

Many counts were recorded for this clonotype. This chain connects TRBV28 to TRBJ1-2; 11 bases are shared with TRBD1. With 10 bases clipped from V and 0 bases from J, the junction kept 7 bases outside the gene matches. CDR3 size: 15 residues. Germline V gene sequence: CDR1 MDHEN, CDR2 SYDVKM. The CDR3 region has the DNA TGTGCCATCCCCGGGACAGGGGGAACTAACTATGGCTACACCTTC. Translated: CAIPGTGGTNYGYTF.

The gene calls are TRBV5-1 and TRBJ2-2; no reliable D call. V lost 1 base and J lost 10, with 17 bases in between. Germline lookup yields CDR1 SGHRS and CDR2 YFSETQ. CDR3 length: 15 amino acids. Written as DNA, the CDR3 is TGCGCCAGCAGCTTGACGGCAGGTGGTCCCGCGGAGCTGTTTTTT. Its protein is CASSLTAGGPAELFF.

This clonotype occurred a few times. V usage is TRBV12-5 and J usage is TRBJ2-1, with 8 bases aligning to TRBD2. The length of the CDR3 is 16 residues. V shed 4 bases, J shed 3 bases, and the junction held 8 bases outside the gene matches. Germline V gives CDR1 LGHNT, CDR2 FRNRAP. CDR3 residues: CASGWAGTSNYNEQFF. CDR3 nucleotide sequence: TGTGCTAGTGGTTGGGCCGGGACTAGTAACTACAATGAGCAGTTCTTC.

This clonotype occurred many times. The chain combines TRBV28 with TRBJ2-5; 8 nucleotides line up with TRBD2. V lost 7 bases and J lost 1; bases outside the gene matches: 11. The germline CDR1 and CDR2 sequences are MDHEN and SYDVKM. The CDR3 has 16 residues. The CDR3 loop is CASTFGGGSLQETQYF. The CDR3 DNA follows: TGTGCCAGCACTTTCGGGGGGGGTAGCCTCCAAGAGACCCAGTACTTC.